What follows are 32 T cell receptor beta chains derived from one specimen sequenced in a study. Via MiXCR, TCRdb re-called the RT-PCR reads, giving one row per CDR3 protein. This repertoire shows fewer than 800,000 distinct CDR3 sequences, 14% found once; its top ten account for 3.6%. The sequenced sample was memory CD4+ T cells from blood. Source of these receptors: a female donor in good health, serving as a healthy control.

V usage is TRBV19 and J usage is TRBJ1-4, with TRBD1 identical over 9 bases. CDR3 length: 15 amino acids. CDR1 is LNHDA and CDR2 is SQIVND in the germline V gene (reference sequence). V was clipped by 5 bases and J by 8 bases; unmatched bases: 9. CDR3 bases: TGTGCCAGTAGTGCCCTGGGACAGGGTGGCGAAAAACTGTTTTTT. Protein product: CASSALGQGGEKLFF.

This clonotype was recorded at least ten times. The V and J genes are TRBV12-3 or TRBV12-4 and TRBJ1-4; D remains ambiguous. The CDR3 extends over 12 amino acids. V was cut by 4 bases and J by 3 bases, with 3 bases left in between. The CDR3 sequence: CASSSPNEKLFF. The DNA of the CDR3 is TGTGCCAGCAGTTCACCTAATGAAAAACTGTTTTTT.

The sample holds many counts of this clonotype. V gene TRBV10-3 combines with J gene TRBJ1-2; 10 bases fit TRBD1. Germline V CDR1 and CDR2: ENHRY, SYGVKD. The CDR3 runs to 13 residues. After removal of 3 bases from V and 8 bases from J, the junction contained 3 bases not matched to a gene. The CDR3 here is CAISDRDRGGYTF. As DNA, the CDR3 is TGTGCCATCAGTGACCGGGACAGGGGCGGCTACACCTTC.

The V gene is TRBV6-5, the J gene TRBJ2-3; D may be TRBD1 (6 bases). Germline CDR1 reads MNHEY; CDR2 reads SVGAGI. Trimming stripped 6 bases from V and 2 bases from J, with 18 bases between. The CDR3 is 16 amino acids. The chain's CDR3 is CASRKGGAQNTDTQYF. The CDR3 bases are TGTGCCAGCAGAAAAGGGGGTGCTCAAAACACAGATACGCAGTATTTT.

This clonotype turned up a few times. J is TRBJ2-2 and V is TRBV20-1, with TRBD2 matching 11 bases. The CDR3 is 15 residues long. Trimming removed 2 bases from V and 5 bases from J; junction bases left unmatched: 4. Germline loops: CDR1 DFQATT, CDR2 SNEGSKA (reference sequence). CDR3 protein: CSARSWTSGTGELFF. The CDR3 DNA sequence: TGCAGTGCTAGATCTTGGACTAGCGGGACCGGGGAGCTGTTTTTT.

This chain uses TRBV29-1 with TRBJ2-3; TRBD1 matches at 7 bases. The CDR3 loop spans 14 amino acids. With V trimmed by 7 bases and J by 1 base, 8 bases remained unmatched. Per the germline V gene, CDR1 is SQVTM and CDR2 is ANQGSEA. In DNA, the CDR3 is TGCAGCGCCCCAGACAGGGCCCGCACAGATACGCAGTATTTT. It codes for CSAPDRARTDTQYF.

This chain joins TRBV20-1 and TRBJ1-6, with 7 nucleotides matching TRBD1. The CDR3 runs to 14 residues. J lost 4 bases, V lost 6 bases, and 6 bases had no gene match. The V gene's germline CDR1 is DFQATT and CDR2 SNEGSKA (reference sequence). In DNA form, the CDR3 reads TGCAGTGCCCCTCCGGGACAGTATAATTCACCCCTCCACTTT. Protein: CSAPPGQYNSPLHF.

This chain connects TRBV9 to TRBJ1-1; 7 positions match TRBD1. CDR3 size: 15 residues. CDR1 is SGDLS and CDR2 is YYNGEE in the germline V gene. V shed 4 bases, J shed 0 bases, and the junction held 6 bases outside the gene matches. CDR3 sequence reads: CASSRTTGMNTEAFF. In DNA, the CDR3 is TGTGCCAGCAGCAGGACGACAGGGATGAACACTGAAGCTTTCTTT.

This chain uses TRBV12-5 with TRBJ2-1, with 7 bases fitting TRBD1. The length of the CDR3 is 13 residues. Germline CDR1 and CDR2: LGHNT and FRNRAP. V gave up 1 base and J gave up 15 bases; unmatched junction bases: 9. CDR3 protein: CASGLGGDRAPFF. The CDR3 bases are TGTGCTAGTGGTTTGGGGGGCGACAGGGCTCCGTTCTTC.

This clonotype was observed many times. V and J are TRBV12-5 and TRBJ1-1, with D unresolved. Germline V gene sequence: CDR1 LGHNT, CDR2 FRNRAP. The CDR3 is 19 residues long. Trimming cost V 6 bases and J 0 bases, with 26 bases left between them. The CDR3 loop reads CASGVTTTYQTTMNTEAFF. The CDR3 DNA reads TGTGCTAGTGGGGTAACCACCACCTATCAAACCACAATGAACACTGAAGCTTTCTTT.

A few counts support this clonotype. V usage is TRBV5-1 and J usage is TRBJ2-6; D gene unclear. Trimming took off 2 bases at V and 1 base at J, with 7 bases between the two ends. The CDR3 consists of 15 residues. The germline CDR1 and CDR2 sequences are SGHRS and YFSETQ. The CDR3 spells CASSFTASGANVLTF. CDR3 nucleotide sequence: TGCGCCAGCAGCTTCACGGCATCTGGGGCCAACGTCCTGACTTTC.

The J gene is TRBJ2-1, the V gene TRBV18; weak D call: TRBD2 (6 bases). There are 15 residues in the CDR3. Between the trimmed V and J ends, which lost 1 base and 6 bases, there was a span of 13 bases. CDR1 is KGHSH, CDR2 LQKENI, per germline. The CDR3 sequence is CASSPLTSLTNEQFF. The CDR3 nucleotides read TGTGCCAGCTCACCACTCACTAGCCTAACCAATGAGCAGTTCTTC.

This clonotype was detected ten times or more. The CDR3 coding sequence is TGTGCCAGCAGTTTACAGTCCGGCGGGGGGAAGGAGACCCAGTACTTC. This translates into CASSLQSGGGKETQYF. The rearrangement uses TRBV12-3 or TRBV12-4 and TRBJ2-5, with 8 bases that match TRBD2. This CDR3 comprises 16 residues. The V gene end was trimmed by 2 bases and the J gene end by 5 bases; junction bases not matched to a gene: 10.

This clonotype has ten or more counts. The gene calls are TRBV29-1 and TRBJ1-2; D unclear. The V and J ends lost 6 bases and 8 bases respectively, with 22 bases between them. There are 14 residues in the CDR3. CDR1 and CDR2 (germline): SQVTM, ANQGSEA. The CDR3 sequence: CSVRDEGRGRGYTF. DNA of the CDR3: TGCAGCGTCCGAGATGAGGGTCGGGGTCGCGGCTACACCTTC.

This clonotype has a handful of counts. The CDR3 reads CASSPGPSRDNEQFF. CDR3 sequence (DNA): TGCGCCAGCAGCCCGGGACCTTCACGAGACAATGAGCAGTTCTTC. This sequence joins TRBV5-1 and TRBJ2-1; D possibly uses TRBD1 or TRBD2 (5 bases each). The length of the CDR3 is 15 residues. Germline V gene sequence: CDR1 SGHRS, CDR2 YFSETQ. Trimming cost V 4 bases and J 5 bases, with 16 bases left between them. Full variable domain (outside the CDR3, taken from reference TRBV5-1 and TRBJ2-1): KAGVTQTPRYLIKTRGQQVTLSCSPISGHRSVSWYQQTPGQGLQFLFEYFSETQRNKGNFPGRFSGRQFSNSRSEMNVSTLELGDSALYLCASSPGPSRDNEQFFGPGTRLTVL.

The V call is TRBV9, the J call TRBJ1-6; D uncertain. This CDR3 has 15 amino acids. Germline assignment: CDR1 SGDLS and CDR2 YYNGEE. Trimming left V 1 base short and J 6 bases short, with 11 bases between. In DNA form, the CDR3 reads TGTGCCAGCAGCGTAAGTACGCCTGGTAATTCACCCCTCCACTTT. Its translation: CASSVSTPGNSPLHF. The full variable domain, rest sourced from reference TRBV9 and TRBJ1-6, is DSGVTQTPKHLITATGQRVTLRCSPRSGDLSVYWYQQSLDQGLQFLIQYYNGEERAKGNILERFSAQQFPDLHSELNLSSLELGDSALYFCASSVSTPGNSPLHFGNGTRLTVT.

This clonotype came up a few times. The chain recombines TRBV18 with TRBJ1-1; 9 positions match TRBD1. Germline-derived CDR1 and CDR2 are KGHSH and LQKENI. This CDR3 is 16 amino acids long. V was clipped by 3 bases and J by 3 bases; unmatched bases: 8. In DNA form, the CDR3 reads TGTGCCAGCTCACCCCTAGCGACAGGGGGTGACACTGAAGCTTTCTTT. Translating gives CASSPLATGGDTEAFF.

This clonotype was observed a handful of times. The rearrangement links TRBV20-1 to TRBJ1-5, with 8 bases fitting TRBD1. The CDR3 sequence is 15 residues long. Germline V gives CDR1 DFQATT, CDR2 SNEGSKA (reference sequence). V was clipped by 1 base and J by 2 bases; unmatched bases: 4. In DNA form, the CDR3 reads TGCAGTGCTAGAGTTAGGGGACAGGGCAATCAGCCCCAGCATTTT. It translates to CSARVRGQGNQPQHF.

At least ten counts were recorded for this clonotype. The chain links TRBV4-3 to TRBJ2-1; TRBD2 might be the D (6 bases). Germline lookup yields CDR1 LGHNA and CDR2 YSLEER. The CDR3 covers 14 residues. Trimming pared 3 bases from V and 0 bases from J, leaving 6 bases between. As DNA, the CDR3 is TGCGCCAGCAGCCAGCGGGACTCCTACAATGAGCAGTTCTTC. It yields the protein CASSQRDSYNEQFF.

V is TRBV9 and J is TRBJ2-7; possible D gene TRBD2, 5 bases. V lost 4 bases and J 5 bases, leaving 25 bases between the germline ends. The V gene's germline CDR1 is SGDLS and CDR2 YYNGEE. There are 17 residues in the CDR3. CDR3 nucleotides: TGTGCCAGCAGCACCCCGGCCGGGGATCCAGGTAGCGACGAGCAGTACTTC. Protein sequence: CASSTPAGDPGSDEQYF.

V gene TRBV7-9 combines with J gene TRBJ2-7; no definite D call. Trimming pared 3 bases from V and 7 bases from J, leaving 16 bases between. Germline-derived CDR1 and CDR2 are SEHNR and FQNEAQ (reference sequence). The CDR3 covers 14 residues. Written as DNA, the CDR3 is TGTGCCAGCAGCTTGGCCTACTCCTCGAGGGAGCAGTACTTC. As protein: CASSLAYSSREQYF.

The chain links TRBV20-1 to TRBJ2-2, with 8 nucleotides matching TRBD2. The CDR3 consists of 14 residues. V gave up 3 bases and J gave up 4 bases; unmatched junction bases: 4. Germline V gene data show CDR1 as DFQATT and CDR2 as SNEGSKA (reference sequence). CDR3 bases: TGCAGTGCTAGGGAGCGGGAGAGCACCGGGGAGCTGTTTTTT. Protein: CSARERESTGELFF.

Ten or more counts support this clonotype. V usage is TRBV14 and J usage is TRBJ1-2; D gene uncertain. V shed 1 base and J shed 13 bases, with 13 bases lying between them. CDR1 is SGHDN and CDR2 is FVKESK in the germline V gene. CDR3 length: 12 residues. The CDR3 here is CASSQGPFSPTF. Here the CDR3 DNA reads TGTGCCAGCAGCCAAGGGCCCTTCAGCCCCACCTTC.

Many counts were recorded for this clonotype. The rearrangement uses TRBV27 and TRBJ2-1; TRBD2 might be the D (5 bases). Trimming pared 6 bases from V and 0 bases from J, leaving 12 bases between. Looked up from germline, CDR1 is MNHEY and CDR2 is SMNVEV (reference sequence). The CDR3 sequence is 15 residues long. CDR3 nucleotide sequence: TGTGCCAGCAGATTTAAAGCGGTCTCCTACAATGAGCAGTTCTTC. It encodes CASRFKAVSYNEQFF.

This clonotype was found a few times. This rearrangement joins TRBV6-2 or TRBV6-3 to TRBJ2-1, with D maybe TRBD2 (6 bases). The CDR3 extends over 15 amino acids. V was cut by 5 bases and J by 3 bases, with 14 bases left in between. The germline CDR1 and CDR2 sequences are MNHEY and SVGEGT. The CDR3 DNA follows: TGTGCCAGCAGTACCTTAGCGGCGATCTACAATGAGCAGTTCTTC. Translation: CASSTLAAIYNEQFF.

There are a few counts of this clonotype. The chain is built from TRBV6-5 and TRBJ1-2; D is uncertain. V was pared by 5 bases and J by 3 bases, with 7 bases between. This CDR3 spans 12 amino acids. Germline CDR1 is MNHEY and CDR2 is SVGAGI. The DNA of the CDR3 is TGTGCCAGCAGTGATTGGTACTATGGCTACACCTTC. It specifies CASSDWYYGYTF.

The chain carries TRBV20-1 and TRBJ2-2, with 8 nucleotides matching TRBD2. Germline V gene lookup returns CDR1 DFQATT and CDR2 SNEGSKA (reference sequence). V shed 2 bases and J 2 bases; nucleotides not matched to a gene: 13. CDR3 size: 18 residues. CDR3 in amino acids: CSARLPTAGDLNTGELFF. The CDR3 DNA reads TGCAGTGCTAGATTGCCTACAGCGGGAGACCTAAACACCGGGGAGCTGTTTTTT.

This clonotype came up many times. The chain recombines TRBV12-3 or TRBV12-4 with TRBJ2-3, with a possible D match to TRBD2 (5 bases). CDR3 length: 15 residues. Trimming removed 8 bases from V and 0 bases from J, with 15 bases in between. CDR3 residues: CASRPAATSTDTQYF. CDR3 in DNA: TGTGCCAGCCGTCCAGCGGCAACTAGCACAGATACGCAGTATTTT.

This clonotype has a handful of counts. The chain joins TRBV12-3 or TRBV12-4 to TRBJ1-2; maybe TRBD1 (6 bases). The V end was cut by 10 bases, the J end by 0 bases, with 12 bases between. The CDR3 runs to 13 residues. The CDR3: CATVGQTNYGYTF. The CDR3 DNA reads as TGTGCCACCGTTGGACAGACTAACTATGGCTACACCTTC.

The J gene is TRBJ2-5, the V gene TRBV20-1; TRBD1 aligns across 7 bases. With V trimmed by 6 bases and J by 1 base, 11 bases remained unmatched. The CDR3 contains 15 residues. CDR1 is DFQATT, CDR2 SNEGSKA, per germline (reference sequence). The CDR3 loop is CSASETRTGQETQYF. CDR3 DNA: TGCAGTGCCAGCGAAACCAGGACAGGCCAAGAGACCCAGTACTTC.

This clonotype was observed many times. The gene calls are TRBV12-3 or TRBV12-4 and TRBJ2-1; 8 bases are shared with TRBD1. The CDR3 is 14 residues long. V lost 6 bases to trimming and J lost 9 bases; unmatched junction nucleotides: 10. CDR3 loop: CASRQTGVFGEQFF. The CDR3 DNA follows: TGTGCCAGCAGACAGACAGGGGTTTTTGGTGAGCAGTTCTTC.

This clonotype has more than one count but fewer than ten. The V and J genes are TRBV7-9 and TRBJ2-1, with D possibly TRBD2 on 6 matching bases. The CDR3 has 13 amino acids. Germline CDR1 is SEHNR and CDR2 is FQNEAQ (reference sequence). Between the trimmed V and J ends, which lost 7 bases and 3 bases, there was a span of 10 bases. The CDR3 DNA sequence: TGTGCCAGCACTTGGGGGGACTACAATGAGCAGTTCTTC. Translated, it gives CASTWGDYNEQFF.